This entry lists 12 T cell receptor beta chains sequenced from one sample in a study of Ad26.COV2.S vaccination and SARS-CoV-2 variants. This sample's treatment: 15 to 20 received Ad26.COV2.S at low or high dose, single or two shots; about 5 received placebo; per-sample allocation not given. Following the first vaccine or placebo injection, samples were taken on day 63. Assay used: immunoSEQ multiplex PCR; TCRdb lists only in-frame clones, some missing. The repertoire includes fewer than 900,000 clones, 89% of them detected once, and 1.5% sits in the top ten. The sequencing used peripheral blood, collected in a trial of Ad26.COV2.S vaccine versus placebo. All receptors derive from a person aged 18-65 years who received the Ad26.COV2.S COVID-19 vaccine or a placebo.

The V call is TRBV7-2, the J call TRBJ2-7, with 10 positions matching TRBD1. The CDR3 runs 17 residues. Germline-derived CDR1 and CDR2 are SGHTA and FQGNSA. The J segment lost 1 base and the V segment lost 2 bases, leaving 8 bases of the junction unmatched. CDR3 in amino acids: CASSLQGQGVGSYEQYF. CDR3 sequence (DNA): TGTGCCAGCAGCTTACAAGGACAGGGGGTTGGGTCCTACGAGCAGTACTTC.

This rearrangement joins TRBV12-3 or TRBV12-4 to TRBJ1-5, with a weak D call TRBD1 (5 bases). The CDR3 contains 13 residues. With 6 bases removed from V and 7 bases from J, the gap between germline ends came to 13 bases. The CDR3 spells CASRRQGGQPQHF. In DNA form, the CDR3 reads TGTGCCAGCAGGCGGCAGGGAGGACAGCCCCAGCATTTT.

The CDR3 DNA sequence: TGTGCCAGCAGCTTAAGTTTGGCAGCCAGCAACTATGGCTACACCTTC. Its translation: CASSLSLAASNYGYTF. This chain uses TRBV7-9 with TRBJ1-2, with D hard to call. The CDR3 covers 16 residues. Germline lookup yields CDR1 SEHNR and CDR2 FQNEAQ (reference sequence). With 2 bases removed from V and 2 bases from J, the gap between germline ends came to 15 bases.

This clone was seen many times. The V and J genes are TRBV9 and TRBJ2-5; D is unclear. Trimming pared 0 bases from V and 5 bases from J, leaving 11 bases between. The CDR3 sequence is 14 residues long. CDR1 is SGDLS, CDR2 YYNGEE, per germline. CDR3 loop: CASSVGLVRETQYF. The CDR3 coding sequence is TGTGCCAGCAGCGTAGGTTTGGTTAGGGAGACCCAGTACTTC.

This clone was observed a single time. The CDR3: CASSPDSNNSPLHF. The CDR3 DNA reads as TGTGCCAGCTCACCTGACAGCAATAATTCACCCCTCCACTTT. The J gene is TRBJ1-6, the V gene TRBV18, with a possible D match to TRBD1 (5 bases). Looked up from germline, CDR1 is KGHSH and CDR2 is LQKENI. V gave up 3 bases and J gave up 5 bases, with 8 bases separating them. CDR3 length equals 14 residues.

J is TRBJ1-1 and V is TRBV15; D call uncertain. Germline lookup yields CDR1 LNHNV and CDR2 YYDKDF (reference sequence). The CDR3 covers 14 residues. V lost 0 bases and J 1 base, leaving 6 bases between the germline ends. The CDR3 bases are TGTGCCACCAGCAGAGAGTGGGGGAACACTGAAGCTTTCTTT. Encoded protein: CATSREWGNTEAFF.

The rearrangement joins TRBV27 to TRBJ1-5; D unresolved. Trimming pared 1 base from V and 11 bases from J, leaving 21 bases between. The CDR3 has 16 residues. Germline lookup yields CDR1 MNHEY and CDR2 SMNVEV (reference sequence). CDR3 nucleotides: TGTGCCAGCAGTTTATACCCCTACGGGTCAGGCTCGACCCAGCATTTT. Translated, it gives CASSLYPYGSGSTQHF.

V is TRBV11-3 and J is TRBJ2-2; TRBD1 aligns across 9 bases. The CDR3 runs 15 residues. The germline V gene has CDR1 SGHNT and CDR2 YENEEA. The V segment lost 5 bases and the J segment 7 bases; nucleotides outside the gene matches: 8. CDR3 coding DNA: TGTGCCAGCAGCCCAAGACAGGGGGTTAGCGGGGAGCTGTTTTTT. This encodes CASSPRQGVSGELFF. Together with reference TRBV11-3 and TRBJ2-2, the CDR3 gives the full variable domain: EAGVVQSPRYKIIEKKQPVAFWCNPISGHNTLYWYLQNLGQGPELLIRYENEEAVDDSQLPKDRFSAERLKGVDSTLKIQPAELGDSAVYLCASSPRQGVSGELFFGEGSRLTVL.

The chain employs TRBV12-3 or TRBV12-4 and TRBJ2-1; 10 nucleotides align to TRBD1. The V and J ends lost 6 bases and 13 bases, in that order; junction bases with no gene match: 3. The CDR3 loop spans 11 amino acids. The CDR3 spells CASRRTGGQFF. The CDR3 nucleotides read TGTGCCAGCAGGCGGACAGGGGGACAGTTCTTC.

The V and J genes are TRBV19 and TRBJ1-5; TRBD1 is a possible D gene (6 bases). The CDR3 has 14 residues. Between the trimmed V and J ends, which lost 5 bases and 7 bases, there was a span of 15 bases. CDR1 and CDR2 (germline): LNHDA, SQIVND (reference sequence). CDR3 DNA sequence: TGTGCCAGTAGTTCCCTTACAGGGTACCAGCCCCAGCATTTT. It yields the protein CASSSLTGYQPQHF.

As concerns this clone: A junction boundary mismatches the germline segment, possibly from a read error. The gene calls are TRBV7-3 and TRBJ2-7, with TRBD2 as a possible D gene (6 bases). The CDR3 is 13 residues long. The germline gives CDR1 SGHTA, CDR2 FQGTGA. The CDR3 DNA is TGTGCCAGCAGCCCCGGGGACTCCCACGAGCAGTACTTC. Its translation is CASSPGDSHEQYF.

This rearrangement joins TRBV10-3 to TRBJ1-1; D remains ambiguous. The CDR3 consists of 14 residues. Between the trimmed V and J ends, which lost 6 bases and 2 bases, there was a span of 13 bases. Looked up from germline, CDR1 is ENHRY and CDR2 is SYGVKD. Written as DNA, the CDR3 is TGTGCCATCAGGAGGAATGGAGGCAACACTGAAGCTTTCTTT. This codes for CAIRRNGGNTEAFF.